The rows below give T cell receptor beta chains drawn from one sample of a study of cytomegalovirus exposure and HLA in healthy donors. Measured with immunoSEQ multiplex PCR; TCRdb has only the in-frame clones, and not every one. The table includes 200,000 to 250,000 clones, around nine tenths detected once. Sequences were obtained from PBMCs. The receptors come from a man aged 18 to 29 in good health and CMV-seronegative. CDR3s include the opening cysteine and the closing phenylalanine or tryptophan. The order of the fields is clone size, V gene, CDR3 protein. Clone size appears in some rows only: once, few, many, or a class for an expanded clone.

>-|TRBV18
CASSPTQGETQYF
>-|TRBV19
CASSIWTGKHSPLHF
>-|TRBV9
CASSVGPDPTDTQYF
>-|TRBV5-4
CASRQEANTGELFF
>-|TRBV9
CASSVGPGRNSPLHF
>-|TRBV19
CASSIKGLTYEQYF
>-|TRBV19
CASLNPGQGNQPQHF
>-|TRBV4-1
CASSRYDSMNTEAFF
>-|TRBV18
CASSPSADTQYF
>-|TRBV7-2
CASSLVPGVGYSPDAFF
>-|TRBV7-3
CASSTGQAAGELFF
>-|TRBV7-8
CASSQRTSGVGETQYF
>-|TRBV6-5
CASSHRASNQPQHF
>-|TRBV5-6
CASSLAGLAGGTGELFF
>-|TRBV7-2
CAGQALYNSPLHF
>-|TRBV28
CASSPPGGGNTGELFF
>-|TRBV28
CASREKGVSYEQYF
>-|TRBV10-3
CAISAGTGNRKQYF
>-|TRBV5-1
CASSLGGGGRTPNEQFF
>-|TRBV4-1
CASSQVGARRGTQYF
>-|TRBV5-1
CASSLGASVNEQFF
>few|TRBV6-1
CASIPDRVADSPLHF
>once|TRBV7-6
CASSLEAGRSTDTQYF
>-|TRBV7-3
CASSSDIHNEQFF
>-|TRBV27
CASSTTSGSSYNEQFF
>-|TRBV6-5
CASGQGAFGNTIYF
>-|TRBV4-1
CASSRSFPREWASYEQYF
>once|TRBV18
CASSPRGYTSPLHF
>-|TRBV9
CASSENPGGLPDTQYF
>-|TRBV5-8
CASTHGRVLVNSPLHF
>-|TRBV29-1
CSVCRLAADRWQFF
>-|TRBV5-1
CASSLPQGGETQYF
>-|TRBV2
CATYEIDSLSYEQYF
>-|TRBV7-2
CASMPYSSGRNEQFF
>-|TRBV5-4
CASSLAGQNQPQHF
>-|TRBV4-1
CASSTARGYNEQFF
>once|TRBV29-1
CSGNRGNTEAFF
>-|TRBV14
CASRPGMTTEAFF
>-|TRBV28
CASSLGGTKNEKLFF
>-|TRBV29-1
CSVGTGDRRYF
>-|TRBV6-5
CASRKTGGEQYF
>-|TRBV7-7
CASSSGSGSSNEQFF
>few|TRBV28
CASITPTGPLDYGYTF
>few|TRBV19
CASQGAFNSPLHF
>-|TRBV13
CASSLGGADTQYF
>once|TRBV6-1
CASRKTSGSYEQYF
>-|TRBV11-2
CASSPGTGGRWAFF
>-|TRBV30
CAWSTLGGVTEAFF
>-|TRBV7-3
CASSLKGGLAINNEQFF
>-|TRBV6-9
CASSSGQTINQPQHF
>-|TRBV4-1
CASSLRLAGGLNEQYF
>-|TRBV5-6
CASSLSWGQVNTGELFF
>-|TRBV4-3
CASSQWDRYEQYF
>-|TRBV29-1
CSVVRDWETQYF
>-|TRBV5-4
CASSTGRGGTYNEQFF
>-|TRBV27
CASSLRDRSSYEQYF
>once|TRBV5-1
CASSLDRNQPQHF